This T cell receptor beta chain was captured in a study of blood T cell repertoires in COVID-19. Some clones are missing from TCRdb's copy, which holds only in-frame ones; the method was immunoSEQ multiplex PCR. In the table there are some 59,000 clones, 80% of which are singletons. The V and J ends lost 0 bases and 1 base, in that order; junction bases with no gene match: 6. The CDR3 spans 16 residues. The germline V gene encodes CDR1 SGHRS and CDR2 YFSETQ. The J gene is TRBJ1-1, the V gene TRBV5-1; 7 bases line up with TRBD1. The source of this sequence is a man aged 25-45 years with COVID-19, enrolled during active disease. Sequenced material: peripheral blood. CDR3 sequence (DNA): TGCGCCAGCAGCTTGGTTCCGGGACAGCGGAACACTGAAGCTTTCTTT. Encoded protein: CASSLVPGQRNTEAFF. Together with reference TRBV5-1 and TRBJ1-1, the CDR3 gives the full variable domain: KAGVTQTPRYLIKTRGQQVTLSCSPISGHRSVSWYQQTPGQGLQFLFEYFSETQRNKGNFPGRFSGRQFSNSRSEMNVSTLELGDSALYLCASSLVPGQRNTEAFFGQGTRLTVV.